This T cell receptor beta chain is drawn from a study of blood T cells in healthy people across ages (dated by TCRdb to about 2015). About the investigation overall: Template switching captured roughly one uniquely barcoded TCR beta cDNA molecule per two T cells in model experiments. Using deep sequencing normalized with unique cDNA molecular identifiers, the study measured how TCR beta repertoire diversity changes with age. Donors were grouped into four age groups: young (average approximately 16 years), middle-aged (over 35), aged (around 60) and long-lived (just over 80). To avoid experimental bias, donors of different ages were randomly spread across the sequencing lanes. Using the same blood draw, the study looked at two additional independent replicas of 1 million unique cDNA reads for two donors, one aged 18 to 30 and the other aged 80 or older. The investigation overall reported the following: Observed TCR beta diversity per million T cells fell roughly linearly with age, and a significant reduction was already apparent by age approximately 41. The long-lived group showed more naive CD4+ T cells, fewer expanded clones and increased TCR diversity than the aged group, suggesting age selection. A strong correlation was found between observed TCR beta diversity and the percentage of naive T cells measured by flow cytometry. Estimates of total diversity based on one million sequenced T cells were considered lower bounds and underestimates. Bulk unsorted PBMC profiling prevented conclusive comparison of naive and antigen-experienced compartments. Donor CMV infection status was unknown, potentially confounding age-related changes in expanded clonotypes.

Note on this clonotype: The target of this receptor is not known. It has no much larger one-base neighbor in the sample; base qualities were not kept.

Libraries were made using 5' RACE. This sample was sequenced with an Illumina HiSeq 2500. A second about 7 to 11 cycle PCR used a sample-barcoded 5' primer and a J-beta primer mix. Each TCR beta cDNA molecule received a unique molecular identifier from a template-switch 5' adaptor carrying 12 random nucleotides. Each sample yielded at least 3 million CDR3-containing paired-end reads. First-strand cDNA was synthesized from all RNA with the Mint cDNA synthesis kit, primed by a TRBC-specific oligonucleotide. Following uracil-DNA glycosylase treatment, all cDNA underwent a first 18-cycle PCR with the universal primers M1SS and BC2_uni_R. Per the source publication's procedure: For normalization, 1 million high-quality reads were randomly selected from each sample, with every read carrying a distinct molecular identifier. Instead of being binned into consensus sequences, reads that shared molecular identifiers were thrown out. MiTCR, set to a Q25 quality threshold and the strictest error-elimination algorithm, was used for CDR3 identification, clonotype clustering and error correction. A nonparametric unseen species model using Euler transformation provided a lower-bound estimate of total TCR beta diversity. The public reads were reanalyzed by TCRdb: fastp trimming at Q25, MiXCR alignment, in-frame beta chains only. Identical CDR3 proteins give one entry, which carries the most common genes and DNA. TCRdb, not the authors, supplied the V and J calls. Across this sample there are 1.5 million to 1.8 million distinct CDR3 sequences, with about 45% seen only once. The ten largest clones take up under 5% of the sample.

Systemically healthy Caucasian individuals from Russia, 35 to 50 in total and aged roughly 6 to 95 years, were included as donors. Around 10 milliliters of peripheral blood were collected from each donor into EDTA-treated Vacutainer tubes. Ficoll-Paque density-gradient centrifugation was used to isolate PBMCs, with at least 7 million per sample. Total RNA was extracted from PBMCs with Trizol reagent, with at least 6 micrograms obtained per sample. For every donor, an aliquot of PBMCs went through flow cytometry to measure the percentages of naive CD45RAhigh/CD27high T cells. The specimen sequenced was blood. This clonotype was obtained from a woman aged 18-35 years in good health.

The CDR3 reads as follows: CASSDPGTRSYEQYF. The nucleotide sequence reads as follows: TGTGCCAGCAGCGATCCCGGGACTAGGAGCTACGAGCAGTACTTC. The V gene is TRBV11-2 and the J gene is TRBJ2-7, and TRBD2 matches 8 of the central bases. From a lookup of the germline V gene, CDR1 and CDR2 are SGHAT and FQNNGV. V is pruned by 5 bases and J by 3 bases, leaving 9 bases of the junction without a gene match. Including cysteine and phenylalanine, the CDR3 has 15 amino acids. Just CDR3 DNA is preserved here, 45 bases in frame from base 1.